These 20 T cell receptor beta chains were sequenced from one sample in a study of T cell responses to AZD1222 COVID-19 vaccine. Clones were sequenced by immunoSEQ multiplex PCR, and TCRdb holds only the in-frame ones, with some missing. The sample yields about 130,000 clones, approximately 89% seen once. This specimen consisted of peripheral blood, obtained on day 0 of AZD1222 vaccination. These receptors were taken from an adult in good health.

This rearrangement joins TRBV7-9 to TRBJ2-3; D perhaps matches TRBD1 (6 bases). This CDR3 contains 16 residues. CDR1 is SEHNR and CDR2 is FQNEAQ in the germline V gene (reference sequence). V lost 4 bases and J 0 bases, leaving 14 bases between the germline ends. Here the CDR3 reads CASSSGTPASTDTQYF. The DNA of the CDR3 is TGTGCCAGCAGCTCCGGGACACCGGCTAGCACAGATACGCAGTATTTT.

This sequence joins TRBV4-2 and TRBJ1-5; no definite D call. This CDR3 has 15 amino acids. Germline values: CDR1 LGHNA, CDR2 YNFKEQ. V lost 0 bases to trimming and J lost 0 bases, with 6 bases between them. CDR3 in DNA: TGTGCCAGCAGCCAAGAAGGTCATAGCAATCAGCCCCAGCATTTT. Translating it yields CASSQEGHSNQPQHF.

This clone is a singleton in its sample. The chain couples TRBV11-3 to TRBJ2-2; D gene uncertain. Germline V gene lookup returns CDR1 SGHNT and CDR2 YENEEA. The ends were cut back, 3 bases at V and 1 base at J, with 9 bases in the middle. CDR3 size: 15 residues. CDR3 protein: CASSFPRQNTGELFF. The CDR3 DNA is TGTGCCAGCAGCTTCCCGCGGCAGAACACCGGGGAGCTGTTTTTT.

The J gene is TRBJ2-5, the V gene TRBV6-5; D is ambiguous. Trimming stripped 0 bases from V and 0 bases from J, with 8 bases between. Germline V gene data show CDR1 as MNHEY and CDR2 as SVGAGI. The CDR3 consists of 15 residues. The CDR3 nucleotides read TGTGCCAGCAGTTACTCGAGGCGGTACCAAGAGACCCAGTACTTC. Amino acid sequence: CASSYSRRYQETQYF.

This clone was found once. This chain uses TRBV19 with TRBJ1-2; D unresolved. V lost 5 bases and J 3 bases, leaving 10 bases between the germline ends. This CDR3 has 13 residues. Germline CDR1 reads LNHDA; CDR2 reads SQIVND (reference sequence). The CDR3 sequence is CASSVAEYYGYTF. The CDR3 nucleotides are TGTGCCAGTAGTGTGGCAGAGTACTATGGCTACACCTTC.

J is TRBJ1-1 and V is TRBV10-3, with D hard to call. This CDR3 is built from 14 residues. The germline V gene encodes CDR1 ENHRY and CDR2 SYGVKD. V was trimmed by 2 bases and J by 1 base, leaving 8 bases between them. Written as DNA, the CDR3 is TGTGCCATCAGTGAGCGGCGGGAGAACACTGAAGCTTTCTTT. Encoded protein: CAISERRENTEAFF.

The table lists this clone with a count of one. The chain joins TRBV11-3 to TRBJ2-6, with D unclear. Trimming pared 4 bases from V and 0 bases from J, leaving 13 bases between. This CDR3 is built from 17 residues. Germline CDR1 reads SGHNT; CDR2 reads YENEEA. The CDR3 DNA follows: TGTGCCAGCAGCTCTCTAATCTTGAGCTCTGGGGCCAACGTCCTGACTTTC. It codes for CASSSLILSSGANVLTF.

CDR3 sequence (DNA): TGTGCCAGCAGCGGCCGGGACTATGGCTACACCTTC. Amino acid sequence: CASSGRDYGYTF. The V gene is TRBV9, the J gene TRBJ1-2; D is unclear. Trimming took off 3 bases at V and 3 bases at J, with 6 bases between the two ends. The CDR3 has 12 amino acids. CDR1 is SGDLS and CDR2 is YYNGEE in the germline V gene.

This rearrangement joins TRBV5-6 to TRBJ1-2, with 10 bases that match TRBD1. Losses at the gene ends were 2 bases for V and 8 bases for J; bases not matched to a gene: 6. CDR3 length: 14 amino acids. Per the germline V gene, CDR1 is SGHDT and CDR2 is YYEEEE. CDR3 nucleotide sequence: TGTGCCAGCAGCTTCGGGACAGGGGTAGGCGGCTACACCTTC. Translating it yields CASSFGTGVGGYTF.

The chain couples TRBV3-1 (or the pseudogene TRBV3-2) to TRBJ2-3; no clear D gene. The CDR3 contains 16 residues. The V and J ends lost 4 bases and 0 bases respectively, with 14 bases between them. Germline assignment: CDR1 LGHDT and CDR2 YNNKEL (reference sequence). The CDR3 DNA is TGTGCCAGCAGCCCTCCGAGCTGGTCTAGCACAGATACGCAGTATTTT. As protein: CASSPPSWSSTDTQYF.

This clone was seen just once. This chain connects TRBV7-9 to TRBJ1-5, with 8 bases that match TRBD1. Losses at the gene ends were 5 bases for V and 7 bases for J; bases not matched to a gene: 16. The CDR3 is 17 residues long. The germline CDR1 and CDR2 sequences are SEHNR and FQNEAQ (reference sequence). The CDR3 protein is CASSRWSDRGSKQPQHF. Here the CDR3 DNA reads TGTGCCAGCAGCCGTTGGTCCGACAGGGGATCTAAGCAGCCCCAGCATTTT.

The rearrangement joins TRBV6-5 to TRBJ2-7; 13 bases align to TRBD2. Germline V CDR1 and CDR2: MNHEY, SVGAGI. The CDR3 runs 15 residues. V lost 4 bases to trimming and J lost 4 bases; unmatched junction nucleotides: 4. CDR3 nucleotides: TGTGCCAGCAGTTGGGGGACTAGCGGGGCATACGAGCAGTACTTC. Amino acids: CASSWGTSGAYEQYF.

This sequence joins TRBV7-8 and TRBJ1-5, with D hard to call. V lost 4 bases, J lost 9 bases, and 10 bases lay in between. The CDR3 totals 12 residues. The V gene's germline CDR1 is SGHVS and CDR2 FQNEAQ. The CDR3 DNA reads TGTGCCAGCAGCTCCAATACTGGGCCCCAGCATTTT. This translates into CASSSNTGPQHF.

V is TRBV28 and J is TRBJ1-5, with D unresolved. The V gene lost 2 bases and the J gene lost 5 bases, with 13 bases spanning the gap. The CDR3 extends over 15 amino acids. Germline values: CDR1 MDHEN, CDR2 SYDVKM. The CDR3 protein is CASSLRTDPYQPQHF. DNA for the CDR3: TGTGCCAGCAGTTTACGGACGGACCCTTATCAGCCCCAGCATTTT.

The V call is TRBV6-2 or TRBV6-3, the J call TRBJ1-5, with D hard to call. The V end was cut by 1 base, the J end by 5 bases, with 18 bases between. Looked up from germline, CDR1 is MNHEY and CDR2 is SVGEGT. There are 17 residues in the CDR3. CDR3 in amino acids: CASSYFARHGPDQPQHF. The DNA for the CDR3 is TGTGCCAGCAGTTACTTCGCCCGTCATGGACCTGATCAGCCCCAGCATTTT.

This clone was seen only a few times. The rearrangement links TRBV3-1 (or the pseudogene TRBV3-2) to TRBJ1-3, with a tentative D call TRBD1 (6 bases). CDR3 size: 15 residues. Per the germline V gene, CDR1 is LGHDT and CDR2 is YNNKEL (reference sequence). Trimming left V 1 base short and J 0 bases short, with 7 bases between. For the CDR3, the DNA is TGTGCCAGCAGCCAAGGGACAGCCTCTGGAAACACCATATATTTT. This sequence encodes CASSQGTASGNTIYF.

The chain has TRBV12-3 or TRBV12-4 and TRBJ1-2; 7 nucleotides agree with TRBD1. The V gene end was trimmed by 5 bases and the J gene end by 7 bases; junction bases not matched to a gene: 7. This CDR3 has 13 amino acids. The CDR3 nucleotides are TGTGCCAGCAGTCCCAACAGGGGACTTGGCTACACCTTC. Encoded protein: CASSPNRGLGYTF.

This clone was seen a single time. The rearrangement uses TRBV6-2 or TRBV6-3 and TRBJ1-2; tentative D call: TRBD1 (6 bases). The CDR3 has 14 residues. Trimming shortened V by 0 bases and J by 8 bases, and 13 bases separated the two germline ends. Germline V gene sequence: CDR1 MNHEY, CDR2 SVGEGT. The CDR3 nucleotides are TGTGCCAGCAGTTACTCTACAGGGCAAGGCGGCTACACCTTC. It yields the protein CASSYSTGQGGYTF.

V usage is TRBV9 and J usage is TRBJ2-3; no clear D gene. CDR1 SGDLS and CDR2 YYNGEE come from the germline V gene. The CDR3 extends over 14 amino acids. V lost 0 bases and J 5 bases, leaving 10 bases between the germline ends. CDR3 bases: TGTGCCAGCAGCGTAGCGCCTTCCAGAGATACGCAGTATTTT. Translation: CASSVAPSRDTQYF.

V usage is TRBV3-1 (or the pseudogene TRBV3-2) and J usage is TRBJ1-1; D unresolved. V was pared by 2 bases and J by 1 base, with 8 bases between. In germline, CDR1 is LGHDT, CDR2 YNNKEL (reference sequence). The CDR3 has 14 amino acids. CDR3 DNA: TGTGCCAGCAGCCAAAGCAACTGGAACACTGAAGCTTTCTTT. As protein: CASSQSNWNTEAFF.